This TCR beta chain emerged from a study of shared clonotypes between healthy human individuals. Findings of the study overall: Rarefaction showed sorted-subset sequencing was incomplete despite large depth.

V lost 0 bases to trimming and J lost 2 bases, with 20 bases between them. The CDR3 runs to 18 residues. Germline V gene data show CDR1 as MGHRA and CDR2 as YSYEKL. This clone has only a few counts. Its antigen is as yet unknown. Each donor was a Caucasian adult residing in Nashville, Tennessee. Partitioning of CD4+ cells yielded a CD45RA+ naive subset and a CD45RA-negative memory subset. Per sorted-subset replicate PCR, input was approximately 0.2 ug DNA, representing roughly 28,000 T cell genomes. The method was immunoSEQ multiplex PCR; TCRdb's version includes in-frame clones alone and lacks a portion of them. The sample has about 1 million clones; under 80% are singletons.

This TCR came from a young man in good health. The chain joins TRBV4-1 to TRBJ2-7; D is ambiguous. The sequencing input was memory CD4+ T cells sorted from blood. This sample's subset: CD45RA-negative fraction. The CDR3: CASSQESGGPGYTYEQYF. In DNA, the CDR3 is TGCGCCAGCAGCCAAGAATCTGGTGGGCCAGGTTATACCTACGAGCAGTACTTC.